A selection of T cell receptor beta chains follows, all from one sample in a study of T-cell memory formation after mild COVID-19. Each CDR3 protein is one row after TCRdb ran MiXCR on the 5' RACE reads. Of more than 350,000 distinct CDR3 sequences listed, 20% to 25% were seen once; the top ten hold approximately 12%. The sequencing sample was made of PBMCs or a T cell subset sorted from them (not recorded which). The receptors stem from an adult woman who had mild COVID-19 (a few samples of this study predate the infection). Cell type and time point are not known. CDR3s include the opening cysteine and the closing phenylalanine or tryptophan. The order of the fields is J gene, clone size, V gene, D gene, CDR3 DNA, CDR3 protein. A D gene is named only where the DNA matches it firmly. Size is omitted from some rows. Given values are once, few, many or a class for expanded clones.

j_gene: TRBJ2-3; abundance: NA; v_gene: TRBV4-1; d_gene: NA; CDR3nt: TGCGCCAGCAGCCAAGAGCCCCGAATGCAGACAGATACGCAGTATTTT; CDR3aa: CASSQEPRMQTDTQYF
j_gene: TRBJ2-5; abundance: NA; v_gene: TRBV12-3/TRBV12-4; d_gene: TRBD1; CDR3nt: TGTGCCAGCAGTCCCGGGACAGATCACCAAGAGACCCAGTACTTC; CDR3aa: CASSPGTDHQETQYF
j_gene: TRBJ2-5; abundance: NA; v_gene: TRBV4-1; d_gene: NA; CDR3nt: TGCGCCAGCAGCCAAGTAACTACGCAAGAGACCCAGTACTTC; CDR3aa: CASSQVTTQETQYF
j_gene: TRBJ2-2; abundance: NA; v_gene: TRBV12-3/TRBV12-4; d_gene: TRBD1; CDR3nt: TGTGCCAGCAGTTACGGACAGGTGAACACCGGGGAGCTGTTTTTT; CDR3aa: CASSYGQVNTGELFF
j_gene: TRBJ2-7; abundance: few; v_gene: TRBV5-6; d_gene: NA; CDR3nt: TGTGCCAGCAGCTTGGTGGACCGAGCAAGGACCTACGAGCAGTACTTC; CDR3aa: CASSLVDRARTYEQYF
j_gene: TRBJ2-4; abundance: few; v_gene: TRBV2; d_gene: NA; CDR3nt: TGTGCCAGCAGTGAAGTAGGAATCTTGGGGGCCAAAAACATTCAGTACTTC; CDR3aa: CASSEVGILGAKNIQYF
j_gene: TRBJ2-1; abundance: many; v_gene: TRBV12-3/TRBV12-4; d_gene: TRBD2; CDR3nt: TGTGCCAGCAGACTAGCGGAAAGCTCCTACAATGAGCAGTTCTTC; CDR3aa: CASRLAESSYNEQFF
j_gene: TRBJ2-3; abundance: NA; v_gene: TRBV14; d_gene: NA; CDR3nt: TGTGCCAGCAGCCTCTGCCCGGGGGGCAGGGGCACAGATACGCAGTATTTT; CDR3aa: CASSLCPGGRGTDTQYF
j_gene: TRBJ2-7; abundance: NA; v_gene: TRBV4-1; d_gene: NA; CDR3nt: TGCGCCAGCAGCCAAGGCAGCGGCAATTACGAGCAGTACTTC; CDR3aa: CASSQGSGNYEQYF
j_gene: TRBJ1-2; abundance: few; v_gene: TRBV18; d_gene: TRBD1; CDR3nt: TGTGCCAGCTCACCAACCGGACAGGGCAATTATGGCTACACCTTC; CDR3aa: CASSPTGQGNYGYTF
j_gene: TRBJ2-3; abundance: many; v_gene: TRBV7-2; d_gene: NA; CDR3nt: TGTGCCAGCAGCGCAGGCGGGACAGGCACAGATACGCAGTATTTT; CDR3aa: CASSAGGTGTDTQYF
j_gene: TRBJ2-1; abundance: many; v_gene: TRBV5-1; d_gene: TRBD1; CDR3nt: TGCGCCAGCAGCCTCCCGGACAGGGTCAATGAGCAGTTCTTC; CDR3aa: CASSLPDRVNEQFF
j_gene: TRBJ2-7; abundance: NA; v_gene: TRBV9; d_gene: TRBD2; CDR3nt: TGTGCCAGCAGCGTAGGGGCGGGAGGGACCTACGAGCAGTACTTC; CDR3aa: CASSVGAGGTYEQYF
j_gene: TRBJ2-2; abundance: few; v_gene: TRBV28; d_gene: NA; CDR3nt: TGTGCCAGCAGTTTTCGGGGCAGGGGAGGCACCGGGGAGCTGTTTTTT; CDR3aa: CASSFRGRGGTGELFF
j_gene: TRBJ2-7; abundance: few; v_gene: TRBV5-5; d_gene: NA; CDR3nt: TGTGCCAGCAGCTTGGAAGGAACGCGGCAGTCCGAGCAGTACTTC; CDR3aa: CASSLEGTRQSEQYF
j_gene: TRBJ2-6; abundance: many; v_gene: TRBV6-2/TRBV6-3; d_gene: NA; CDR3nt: TGTGCCAGCAGTCTACCCGGGGCCAACGTCCTGACTTTC; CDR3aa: CASSLPGANVLTF
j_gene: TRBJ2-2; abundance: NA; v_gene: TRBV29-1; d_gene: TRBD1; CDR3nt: TGCAGCGTAGGGACCGGGACAGGGGGCGGGGAGCTGTTTTTT; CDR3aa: CSVGTGTGGGELFF
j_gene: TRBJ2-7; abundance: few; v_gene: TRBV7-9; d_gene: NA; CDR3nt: TGTGCCAGCAGCTTAGCTCCAGGCCTCTCCTACGAGCAGTACTTC; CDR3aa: CASSLAPGLSYEQYF
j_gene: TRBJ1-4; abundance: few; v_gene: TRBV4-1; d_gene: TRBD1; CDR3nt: TGCGCCAGCAGCCAAGAAAGAGGGACAGGAGACGAAAAACTGTTTTTT; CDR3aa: CASSQERGTGDEKLFF
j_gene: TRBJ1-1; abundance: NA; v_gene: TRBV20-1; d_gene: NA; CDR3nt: TGCAGTGCTAGTTCGTGGGTGGGAGGGACTGAAGCTTTCTTT; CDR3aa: CSASSWVGGTEAFF
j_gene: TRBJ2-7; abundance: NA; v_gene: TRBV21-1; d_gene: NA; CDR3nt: TGTGCCAGCAGCTCCCGCTTTGACTTGGGGGCGTCCTACGAGCAGTACTTC; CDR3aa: CASSSRFDLGASYEQYF
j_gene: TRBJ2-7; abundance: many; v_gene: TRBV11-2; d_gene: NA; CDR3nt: TGTGCCAGCAGCCGGGGGACCTACGAGCAGTACTTC; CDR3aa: CASSRGTYEQYF
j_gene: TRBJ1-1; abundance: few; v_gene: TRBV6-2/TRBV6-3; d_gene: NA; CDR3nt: TGTGCCAGCAGTTACTCGAAGGGCGGGGGATGGACTGAAGCTTTCTTT; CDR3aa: CASSYSKGGGWTEAFF
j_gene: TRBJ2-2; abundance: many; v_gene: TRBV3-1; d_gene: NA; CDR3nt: TGTGCCAGCAGCCAAGTTATGACCCTGAACACCGGGGAGCTGTTTTTT; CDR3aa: CASSQVMTLNTGELFF
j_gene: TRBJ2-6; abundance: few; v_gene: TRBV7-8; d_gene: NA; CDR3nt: TGTGCCAGCAGCTTATTCAGACAGTCTGGGGCCAACGTCCTGACTTTC; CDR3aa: CASSLFRQSGANVLTF
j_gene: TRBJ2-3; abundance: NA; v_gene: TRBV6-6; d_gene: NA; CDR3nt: TGTGCCAGCCATCTCAGGGGAAGCACAGATACGCAGTATTTT; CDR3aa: CASHLRGSTDTQYF
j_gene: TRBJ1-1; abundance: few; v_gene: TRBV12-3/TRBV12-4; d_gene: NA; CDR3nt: TGTGCCAGCAGTTCCTACACAGTGAACACTGAAGCTTTCTTT; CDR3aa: CASSSYTVNTEAFF
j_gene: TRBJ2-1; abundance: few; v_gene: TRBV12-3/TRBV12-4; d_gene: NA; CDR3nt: TGTGCCAGCAGTAACCCACCCGGGAATGAGCAGTTCTTC; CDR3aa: CASSNPPGNEQFF
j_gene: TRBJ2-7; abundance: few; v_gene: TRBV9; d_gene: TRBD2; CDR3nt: TGTGCCAGCAGCGCCGGGGGGAGTACCTACGAGCAGTACTTC; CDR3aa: CASSAGGSTYEQYF
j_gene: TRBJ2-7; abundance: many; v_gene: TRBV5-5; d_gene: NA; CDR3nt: TGTGCCAGCAGCCCCACTCTGGGCTCCTACGAGCAGTACTTC; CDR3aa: CASSPTLGSYEQYF
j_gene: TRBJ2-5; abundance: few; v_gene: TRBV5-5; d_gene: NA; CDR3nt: TGTGCCAGCAGCTTCCGGGACCGTGTTTGGGAGACCCAGTACTTC; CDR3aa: CASSFRDRVWETQYF
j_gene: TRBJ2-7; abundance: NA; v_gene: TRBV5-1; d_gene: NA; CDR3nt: TGCGCCAGCACTTTAAGGCCAAACTCCTACGAGCAGTACTTC; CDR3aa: CASTLRPNSYEQYF
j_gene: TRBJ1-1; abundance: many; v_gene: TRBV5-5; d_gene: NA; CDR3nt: TGTGCCAGCAGCTTGCTCGGGGGTGGGGACACTGAAGCTTTCTTT; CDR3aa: CASSLLGGGDTEAFF
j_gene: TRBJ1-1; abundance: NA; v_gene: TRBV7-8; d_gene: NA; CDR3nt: TGTGCCAGCAGCGAACGAGAGGGGGACACTGAAGCTTTCTTT; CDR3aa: CASSEREGDTEAFF
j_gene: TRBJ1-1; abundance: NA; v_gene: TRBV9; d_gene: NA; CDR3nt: TGTGCCAGCAGCGTAGGATTCCGGGGACCGAACACTGAAGCTTTCTTT; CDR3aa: CASSVGFRGPNTEAFF
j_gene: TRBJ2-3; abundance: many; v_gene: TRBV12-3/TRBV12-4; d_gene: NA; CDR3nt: TGTGCCAGTAGTTTTAGAGCCGATACGCAGTATTTT; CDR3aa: CASSFRADTQYF
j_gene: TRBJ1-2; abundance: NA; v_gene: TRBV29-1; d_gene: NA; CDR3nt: TGCAGCGCCTTAACAGAGCTCGCCTATGGCTACACCTTC; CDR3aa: CSALTELAYGYTF
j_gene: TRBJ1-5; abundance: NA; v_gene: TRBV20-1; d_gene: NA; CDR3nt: TGCAGTGCCCGGGGACACACCAATCAGCCCCAGCATTTT; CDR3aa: CSARGHTNQPQHF
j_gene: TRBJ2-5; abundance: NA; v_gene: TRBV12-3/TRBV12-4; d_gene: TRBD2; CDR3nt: TGTGCCAGCAGCCACGGAGCGGGGGGGCCAGGAGAGACCCAGTACTTC; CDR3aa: CASSHGAGGPGETQYF
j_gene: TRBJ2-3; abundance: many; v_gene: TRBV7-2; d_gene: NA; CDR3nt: TGTGCCAGCAGCCCCCTTGAAAGGAGGTGGGATACGCAGTATTTT; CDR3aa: CASSPLERRWDTQYF
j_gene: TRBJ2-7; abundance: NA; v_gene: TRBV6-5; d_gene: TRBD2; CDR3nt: TGTGCCGCAAGGACTAGCGGGGCCTACGAGCAGTACTTC; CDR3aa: CAARTSGAYEQYF
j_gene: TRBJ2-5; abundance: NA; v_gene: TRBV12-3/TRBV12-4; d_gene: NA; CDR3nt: TGTGCCAGCAGCTCCTCCGGGGCCTATGGGGCCCAGTACTTC; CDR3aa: CASSSSGAYGAQYF
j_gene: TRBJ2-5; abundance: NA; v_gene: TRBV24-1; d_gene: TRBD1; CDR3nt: TGTGCCACCAGTGAGACCGACAGGGATGGGGAGACCCAGTACTTC; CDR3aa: CATSETDRDGETQYF
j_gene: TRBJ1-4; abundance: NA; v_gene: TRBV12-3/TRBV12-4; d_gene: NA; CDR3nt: TGTGCCAGCAGCCCTTTTGGGGTTGAGGGTGAAAAACTGTTTTTT; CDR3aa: CASSPFGVEGEKLFF
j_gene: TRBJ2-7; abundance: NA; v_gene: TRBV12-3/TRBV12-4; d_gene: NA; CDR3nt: TGTGCCAGCAGTTTGGAACGGAGTAGCTCCTACGAGCAGTACTTC; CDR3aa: CASSLERSSSYEQYF
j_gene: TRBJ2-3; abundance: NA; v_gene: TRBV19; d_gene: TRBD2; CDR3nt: TGTGCCAGTAGTGGGCTAGCGGGAGGGGATACGCAGTATTTT; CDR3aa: CASSGLAGGDTQYF
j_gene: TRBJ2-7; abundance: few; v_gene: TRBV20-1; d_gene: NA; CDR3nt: TGCAGTGCTGGCCCTTTTGAGCAGTACTTC; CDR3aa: CSAGPFEQYF
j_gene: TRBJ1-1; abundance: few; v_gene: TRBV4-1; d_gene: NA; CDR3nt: TGCGCCAGCAGCCAGGAAGGGCGAATGAACACTGAAGCTTTCTTT; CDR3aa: CASSQEGRMNTEAFF
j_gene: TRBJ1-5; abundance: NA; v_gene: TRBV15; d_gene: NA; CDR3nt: TGTGCCACCAGCAGGGAATACAGTAGCAATCAGCCCCAGCATTTT; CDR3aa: CATSREYSSNQPQHF
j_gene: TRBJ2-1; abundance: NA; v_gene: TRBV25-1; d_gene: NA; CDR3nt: TGTGCCAGCAGTGAATCAGGGCAAACCTACAATGAGCAGTTCTTC; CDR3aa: CASSESGQTYNEQFF